The 17 T cell receptor beta chains below all came from one sample that was sequenced in a study of shared clonotypes between healthy human individuals. Profiling relied on immunoSEQ multiplex PCR, and the TCRdb table lists in-frame clones only, not all of them. The sample records millions of clones, 80% to 95% being singletons. The source material was naive CD4+ T cells from PBMCs. Regarding subset: CD45RA+ positively selected. The receptors were gathered from a man between 18 and 35 years old in good health. Some clones in this sample may be carry-over from other donors' samples.

The V call is TRBV10-3, the J call TRBJ2-7, with 9 bases fitting TRBD2. Germline trimming cut 5 bases from V and 4 bases from J; bases unmatched to any gene: 3. This CDR3 comprises 13 residues. Germline V lookup: CDR1 ENHRY, CDR2 SYGVKD. Here the CDR3 reads CAISSSGIYEQYF. CDR3 bases: TGTGCCATCAGTTCTAGCGGGATTTACGAGCAGTACTTC.

The chain carries TRBV6-5 and TRBJ2-1; 9 bases are shared with TRBD1. The J segment lost 9 bases and the V segment lost 2 bases, leaving 2 bases of the junction unmatched. The CDR3 covers 13 residues. CDR1 and CDR2 from the germline V gene are MNHEY and SVGAGI. CDR3 region: CASSYGTGIEQFF. The CDR3 nucleotides are TGTGCCAGCAGTTACGGGACAGGGATTGAGCAGTTCTTC.

The chain recombines TRBV5-1 with TRBJ1-2; TRBD1 might be the D (5 bases). This CDR3 has 13 residues. V shed 2 bases and J shed 6 bases, with 11 bases lying between them. Germline CDR1 reads SGHRS; CDR2 reads YFSETQ. The CDR3 nucleotides are TGCGCCAGCAGCTTTGTAGGGGCGGATGGCTACACCTTC. It specifies CASSFVGADGYTF.

On this clone: This same CDR3 is encoded by further DNA sequences in the sample. The chain has TRBV28 and TRBJ1-2; D remains ambiguous. Germline V gene sequence: CDR1 MDHEN, CDR2 SYDVKM. V was cut by 2 bases and J by 5 bases, with 9 bases left in between. The CDR3 is made up of 13 amino acids. The CDR3 DNA is TGTGCCAGCAGTTTAGGAGGGAGGTATGGCTACACCTTC. Translating gives CASSLGGRYGYTF.

V gene TRBV25-1 combines with J gene TRBJ2-2, with D tentatively TRBD1 (6 bases). The CDR3 consists of 14 residues. Trimming took off 8 bases at V and 2 bases at J, with 12 bases between the two ends. CDR1 is MGHDK and CDR2 is SYGVNS in the germline V gene. The CDR3 nucleotides read TGTGCCAGCGGGACACCGTACAACACCGGGGAGCTGTTTTTT. Its protein is CASGTPYNTGELFF.

The chain combines TRBV5-1 with TRBJ2-7, with TRBD1 matching 8 bases. CDR3 size: 14 residues. Germline V CDR1 and CDR2: SGHRS, YFSETQ. V was pared by 3 bases and J by 5 bases, with 7 bases of the junction left unmatched. DNA for the CDR3: TGCGCCAGCAGCTCAGGACAGGGTGGCAACGAGCAGTACTTC. This gives the protein CASSSGQGGNEQYF.

The chain joins TRBV5-4 to TRBJ1-2; TRBD1 agrees at 8 bases. From germline, CDR1 is SGHNT and CDR2 YYREEE (reference sequence). The V gene end was trimmed by 4 bases and the J gene end by 8 bases; junction bases not matched to a gene: 7. This CDR3 has 13 amino acids. The DNA of the CDR3 is TGTGCCAGCAGCAGGGGACAGGCAGGGGGCTACACCTTC. It specifies CASSRGQAGGYTF.

The rearrangement uses TRBV9 and TRBJ1-2, with 10 bases that match TRBD1. Germline trimming cut 3 bases from V and 4 bases from J; bases unmatched to any gene: 3. This CDR3 spans 14 amino acids. Germline assignment: CDR1 SGDLS and CDR2 YYNGEE. CDR3 sequence reads: CASSARDRGYGYTF. CDR3 nucleotide sequence: TGTGCCAGCAGCGCGCGGGACAGGGGCTATGGCTACACCTTC.

The V gene is TRBV2, the J gene TRBJ1-5; possible D gene TRBD1, 5 bases. In germline, CDR1 is SNHLY, CDR2 FYNNEI. This CDR3 region has 15 residues. V lost 1 base and J lost 6, with 13 bases in between. For the CDR3, the DNA is TGTGCCAGCAGTGAAGAGTACGGGGCAGGTCAGCCCCAGCATTTT. Its translation: CASSEEYGAGQPQHF.

The chain carries TRBV28 and TRBJ2-3, with TRBD2 matching over 14 bases. The CDR3 spans 14 residues. V shed 10 bases, J shed 6 bases, and the junction held 6 bases outside the gene matches. Germline CDR1 reads MDHEN; CDR2 reads SYDVKM. Here the CDR3 DNA reads TGTGCCACCAGACTAGCGGGAGGGCGTGATACGCAGTATTTT. Translated, it gives CATRLAGGRDTQYF.

The chain couples TRBV29-1 to TRBJ1-1; D is perhaps TRBD1 (6 bases). V dropped 3 bases and J dropped 3 bases, with 14 bases sitting between them. The CDR3 runs to 14 residues. CDR1 is SQVTM and CDR2 is ANQGSEA in the germline V gene. In DNA form, the CDR3 reads TGCAGCGTTGAGAACCGGGGGGGCTACACTGAAGCTTTCTTT. Residues: CSVENRGGYTEAFF.

The chain is built from TRBV6-6 and TRBJ2-5, with D possibly matching TRBD1 (5 bases). The CDR3 spans 13 residues. V was cut by 7 bases and J by 1 base, with 10 bases left in between. Germline CDR1 and CDR2: MNHNY and SVGAGI (reference sequence). The CDR3 nucleotides read TGTGCCAGCACAGGGTGGGCCCAAGAGACCCAGTACTTC. This codes for CASTGWAQETQYF.

The rearrangement joins TRBV18 to TRBJ2-3; D is uncertain. Germline V gene data show CDR1 as KGHSH and CDR2 as LQKENI. Trimming left V 3 bases short and J 2 bases short, with 12 bases between. The CDR3 has 15 amino acids. The CDR3 spells CASSPITQTTDTQYF. CDR3 in DNA: TGTGCCAGCTCACCTATCACTCAGACCACAGATACGCAGTATTTT.

V usage is TRBV29-1 and J usage is TRBJ2-3, with D tentatively TRBD2 (6 bases). V lost 4 bases to trimming and J lost 7 bases, with 30 bases between them. The CDR3 has 18 amino acids. Germline loops: CDR1 SQVTM, CDR2 ANQGSEA. This CDR3 is CSVAGEVGGTLAPYTQYF. CDR3 sequence (DNA): TGCAGCGTTGCGGGGGAGGTTGGTGGGACCTTAGCTCCATATACGCAGTATTTT.

This clone has a single count. CDR3 coding DNA: TGTGCCAGCAGCCAAGATTTGGGACAACTTGAAGCTTTCTTT. Amino acids: CASSQDLGQLEAFF. The rearrangement links TRBV14 to TRBJ1-1, with D possibly being TRBD1 (6 bases). From germline, CDR1 is SGHDN and CDR2 FVKESK. V lost 0 bases to trimming and J lost 7 bases, with 12 bases between them. CDR3 length: 14 residues. The full variable domain, with the rest looked up from reference TRBV14 and TRBJ1-1, is EAGVTQFPSHSVIEKGQTVTLRCDPISGHDNLYWYRRVMGKEIKFLLHFVKESKQDESGMPNNRFLAERTGGTYSTLKVQPAELEDSGVYFCASSQDLGQLEAFFGQGTRLTVV.

The V call is TRBV27, the J call TRBJ1-5; 7 bases are a match to TRBD1. Per the germline V gene, CDR1 is MNHEY and CDR2 is SMNVEV (reference sequence). This CDR3 has 17 residues. With V trimmed by 3 bases and J by 0 bases, 8 bases remained unmatched. The CDR3 DNA reads TGTGCCAGCAGTTTTTGGGCGACAGGGTATAGCAATCAGCCCCAGCATTTT. It yields the protein CASSFWATGYSNQPQHF.

The CDR3 region has the DNA TGCGCCAGCCGAGTGGGAGAGGTCACCGGGGAGCTGTTTTTT. It yields the protein CASRVGEVTGELFF. This chain connects TRBV5-1 to TRBJ2-2, with TRBD2 as a possible D gene (5 bases). CDR1 and CDR2 from the germline V gene are SGHRS and YFSETQ. This CDR3 spans 14 amino acids. Trimming took off 7 bases at V and 4 bases at J, with 14 bases between the two ends.